This entry lists 10 T cell receptor beta chains sequenced from one sample in a study of T cells after yellow fever vaccination. In TCRdb, the 5' RACE reads were re-called with MiXCR into one record per CDR3 protein. This sample has 320,000 or so distinct CDR3 sequences; approximately 8% occur once, and the top ten carry about 16%. Material: PBMCs, obtained roughly seven weeks after the first yellow fever vaccination. Receptor source: a man aged 18 to 30 who received the YFV17D yellow fever vaccine.

This clonotype was recorded a few times. The chain links TRBV7-9 to TRBJ1-4, with D hard to call. The V gene lost 6 bases and the J gene lost 8 bases, with 7 bases spanning the gap. The CDR3 is 11 amino acids. Germline CDR1 SEHNR, CDR2 FQNEAQ (reference sequence). CDR3 loop: CASSLWEKLFF. CDR3 sequence (DNA): TGTGCCAGCAGTTTATGGGAAAAACTGTTTTTT.

This clonotype was observed a handful of times. CDR3 nucleotides: TGTGCCAGCAGCTTAGTGGGGACAGCCAACGAGCAGTACGTC. It is translated as CASSLVGTANEQYV. This rearrangement joins TRBV7-2 to TRBJ2-7; 7 nucleotides agree with TRBD1. The CDR3 sequence is 14 residues long. The germline V gene encodes CDR1 SGHTA and CDR2 FQGNSA. With 1 base clipped from V and 5 bases from J, the junction kept 5 bases outside the gene matches.

This clonotype appeared a few times. The rearrangement joins TRBV5-1 to TRBJ1-1; D is ambiguous. CDR3 size: 13 residues. V shed 2 bases and J shed 6 bases, with 11 bases lying between them. Germline CDR1 SGHRS, CDR2 YFSETQ. The CDR3 DNA reads as TGCGCCAGCAGCTTAGGGAAGGACGCTGAAGCTTTCTTT. It specifies CASSLGKDAEAFF. Using reference TRBV5-1 and TRBJ1-1 for the parts outside the CDR3, the full variable domain is KAGVTQTPRYLIKTRGQQVTLSCSPISGHRSVSWYQQTPGQGLQFLFEYFSETQRNKGNFPGRFSGRQFSNSRSEMNVSTLELGDSALYLCASSLGKDAEAFFGQGTRLTVV.

This clonotype was seen a few times. The rearrangement links TRBV3-1 to TRBJ1-3, with a weak D call TRBD1 (6 bases). V lost 7 bases, J lost 5 bases, and 24 bases lay in between. The CDR3 extends over 17 amino acids. Germline V gene lookup returns CDR1 LGHDT and CDR2 YNNKEL (reference sequence). The DNA for the CDR3 is TGTGCCAGCACCCCCGGCGGGACATGGTGGGATAGAAACACCATATATTTT. It codes for CASTPGGTWWDRNTIYF.

V gene TRBV6-1 combines with J gene TRBJ2-7, with TRBD1 matching over 7 bases. The V gene's germline CDR1 is MNHNS and CDR2 SASEGT. V lost 5 bases and J lost 2; bases outside the gene matches: 12. The CDR3 contains 16 residues. This CDR3 reads CASSPIRDRPPYEQYF. The CDR3 DNA sequence: TGTGCCAGCAGTCCTATCCGGGACAGACCCCCCTACGAGCAGTACTTC.

The CDR3 DNA is TGTGCCACCAGCAGAGATCGACAGCTACTCTCCTACGAGCAGTACTTC. Encoded protein: CATSRDRQLLSYEQYF. The chain recombines TRBV15 with TRBJ2-7; maybe TRBD1 (5 bases). CDR3 size: 16 residues. The germline V and J ends were trimmed by 0 bases and 0 bases, with 12 bases remaining between them. Germline CDR1 is LNHNV and CDR2 is YYDKDF (reference sequence). Full variable domain (rest looked up from reference TRBV15 and TRBJ2-7): DAMVIQNPRYQVTQFGKPVTLSCSQTLNHNVMYWYQQKSSQAPKLLFHYYDKDFNNEADTPDNFQSRRPNTSFCFLDIRSPGLGDTAMYLCATSRDRQLLSYEQYFGPGTRLTVT.

The chain is built from TRBV5-5 and TRBJ1-1; D is perhaps TRBD1 (5 bases). Trimming removed 0 bases from V and 3 bases from J, with 12 bases in between. Germline CDR1 and CDR2: SGHKS and YYEKEE (reference sequence). The CDR3 has 15 residues. CDR3 sequence reads: CASSLGGTADTEAFF. The CDR3 coding sequence is TGTGCCAGCAGCTTGGGGGGGACGGCCGACACTGAAGCTTTCTTT.

This clonotype occurred a few times. Here the CDR3 reads CASSLYGGRTEAFF. CDR3 in DNA: TGCGCCAGCAGCTTGTACGGGGGCCGCACTGAAGCTTTCTTT. V is TRBV5-1 and J is TRBJ1-1; D possibly corresponds to TRBD1 (6 bases). The CDR3 contains 14 residues. CDR1 is SGHRS, CDR2 YFSETQ, per germline. V was trimmed by 1 base and J by 4 bases, leaving 11 bases between them. Full variable domain (missing parts from reference TRBV5-1 and TRBJ1-1): KAGVTQTPRYLIKTRGQQVTLSCSPISGHRSVSWYQQTPGQGLQFLFEYFSETQRNKGNFPGRFSGRQFSNSRSEMNVSTLELGDSALYLCASSLYGGRTEAFFGQGTRLTVV.

The chain uses TRBV7-9 and TRBJ2-1; 9 nucleotides match TRBD2. Per the germline V gene, CDR1 is SEHNR and CDR2 is FQNEAQ (reference sequence). The J segment lost 9 bases and the V segment lost 5 bases, leaving 11 bases of the junction unmatched. This CDR3 comprises 15 residues. DNA of the CDR3: TGTGCCAGCAGCGTAAAGGGACTAGCTTCTGGTGAGCAGTTCTTC. Translation gives CASSVKGLASGEQFF.

V and J are TRBV4-3 and TRBJ2-7; 8 nucleotides align to TRBD1. This CDR3 has 15 amino acids. V lost 1 base to trimming and J lost 3 bases; unmatched junction nucleotides: 5. Germline CDR1 and CDR2: LGHNA and YSLEER. The DNA for the CDR3 is TGCGCCAGCAGCCAAGGGACAGGGCCTAACTACGAGCAGTACTTC. Translation gives CASSQGTGPNYEQYF.